What follows are 23 T cell receptor beta chains derived from one specimen sequenced in a study of response to subunit inactivated influenza vaccine. TCRdb called the RT-PCR reads again in MiXCR, with one record for every CDR3 protein. The sample lists around 500,000 distinct CDR3 sequences, around 9.9% seen once, with 10% to 15% in the top ten. The specimen comprised PBMCs from blood, sampled 45 days after vaccination. Every receptor here comes from a man between 45 and 60 years old who received an inactivated influenza vaccine.

The rearrangement uses TRBV4-3 and TRBJ2-5; possible D gene TRBD1, 5 bases. CDR3 length: 16 residues. CDR1 LGHNA and CDR2 YSLEER come from the germline V gene. V was cut by 2 bases and J by 4 bases, with 17 bases left in between. This chain's CDR3 is CASSQTIGAVAETQYF. Here the CDR3 DNA reads TGCGCCAGCAGCCAAACAATTGGGGCCGTCGCAGAGACCCAGTACTTC.

This clonotype was counted at least ten times. The chain uses TRBV7-2 and TRBJ2-7; D is unclear. CDR3 size: 12 residues. Trimming left V 5 bases short and J 0 bases short, with 5 bases between. In germline, CDR1 is SGHTA, CDR2 FQGNSA. CDR3 residues: CASSKNSYEQYF. Written as DNA, the CDR3 is TGTGCCAGCAGCAAGAACTCCTACGAGCAGTACTTC.

This clonotype has at least ten counts. CDR3 sequence: CASGTGPYEQYF. For the CDR3, the DNA is TGTGCCAGCGGGACAGGGCCCTACGAGCAGTACTTC. The chain joins TRBV12-3 or TRBV12-4 to TRBJ2-7; 9 bases agree with TRBD1. This CDR3 contains 12 residues. Trimming cost V 8 bases and J 2 bases; bases outside gene matches: 1.

This clonotype showed up many times. The chain couples TRBV9 to TRBJ2-5; weak D call: TRBD1 (5 bases). CDR3 length: 13 residues. V gave up 0 bases and J gave up 6 bases, with 9 bases separating them. CDR1 and CDR2 (germline): SGDLS, YYNGEE. CDR3 DNA: TGTGCCAGCAGCGTAGCACAGGAACAGACCCAGTACTTC. It is translated as CASSVAQEQTQYF. The complete variable domain, with remaining parts taken from reference TRBV9 and TRBJ2-5, reads DSGVTQTPKHLITATGQRVTLRCSPRSGDLSVYWYQQSLDQGLQFLIQYYNGEERAKGNILERFSAQQFPDLHSELNLSSLELGDSALYFCASSVAQEQTQYFGPGTRLLVL.

This clonotype was observed a handful of times. The J gene is TRBJ2-6, the V gene TRBV6-2 or TRBV6-3; D is unclear. This CDR3 is built from 14 residues. V was clipped by 6 bases and J by 0 bases, with 6 bases between them. Germline lookup yields CDR1 MNHEY and CDR2 SVGEGT. The CDR3 loop reads CASRHSSGANVLTF. In DNA, the CDR3 is TGTGCCAGCAGGCACAGCTCTGGGGCCAACGTCCTGACTTTC.

This clonotype was observed at least ten times. V and J are TRBV7-2 and TRBJ2-1, with D uncertain. The CDR3 sequence is 14 residues long. V was shortened by 1 base and J by 6 bases, with 10 bases between the two germline ends. Germline V gives CDR1 SGHTA, CDR2 FQGNSA. The CDR3 bases are TGTGCCAGCAGCTTAGATGTCACGGGCAATGAGCAGTTCTTC. It translates to CASSLDVTGNEQFF.

Only a few counts were recorded for this clonotype. This sequence joins TRBV9 and TRBJ1-5; no definite D call. Between the trimmed V and J ends, which lost 0 bases and 0 bases, there was a span of 4 bases. This CDR3 has 14 amino acids. Germline V gene lookup returns CDR1 SGDLS and CDR2 YYNGEE. This CDR3 reads CASSVGDSNQPQHF. In DNA form, the CDR3 reads TGTGCCAGCAGCGTAGGGGATAGCAATCAGCCCCAGCATTTT.

The chain uses TRBV7-2 and TRBJ2-2; 7 bases agree with TRBD1. The CDR3 spans 13 residues. V shed 6 bases, J shed 6 bases, and the junction held 4 bases outside the gene matches. The V gene's germline CDR1 is SGHTA and CDR2 FQGNSA. CDR3 DNA: TGTGCCAGCAGGTCGACAGGGCCCGGGGAGCTGTTTTTT. It is translated as CASRSTGPGELFF.

The rearrangement links TRBV6-5 to TRBJ2-3, with D possibly being TRBD2 (5 bases). With 0 bases removed from V and 6 bases from J, the gap between germline ends came to 10 bases. The CDR3 is 14 residues long. CDR1 is MNHEY, CDR2 SVGAGI, per germline. DNA for the CDR3: TGTGCCAGCAGTTACTCCAGGACTGGGGATACGCAGTATTTT. This encodes CASSYSRTGDTQYF.

This clonotype has more than one count but fewer than ten. This chain uses TRBV4-3 with TRBJ2-2; 8 bases align to TRBD1. Germline loops: CDR1 LGHNA, CDR2 YSLEER. V gave up 2 bases and J gave up 5 bases; unmatched junction bases: 4. This CDR3 comprises 15 residues. As DNA, the CDR3 is TGCGCCAGCAGCCAAAGGACAGGGAGTACCGGGGAGCTGTTTTTT. Protein sequence: CASSQRTGSTGELFF.

Many counts were recorded for this clonotype. This chain joins TRBV4-2 and TRBJ2-1; TRBD2 aligns across 14 bases. The length of the CDR3 is 16 residues. The V segment lost 4 bases and the J segment 4 bases; nucleotides outside the gene matches: 3. CDR1 and CDR2 (germline): LGHNA, YNFKEQ. The CDR3: CASSPGTSGSYNEQFF. CDR3 coding DNA: TGTGCCAGCAGCCCGGGGACTAGCGGGAGTTACAATGAGCAGTTCTTC.

The gene calls are TRBV2 and TRBJ2-3; the D is unclear. The V end lost 7 bases, the J end lost 0 bases, and 20 bases lay between the germline ends. Germline values: CDR1 SNHLY, CDR2 FYNNEI. CDR3 length: 17 residues. CDR3: CASTETARPDSTDTQYF. The CDR3 bases are TGTGCCAGCACCGAAACTGCGAGGCCGGACAGCACAGATACGCAGTATTTT.

This clonotype was counted a few times. V and J are TRBV7-8 and TRBJ1-4; 10 bases agree with TRBD1. The CDR3 runs to 15 residues. CDR1 is SGHVS, CDR2 FQNEAQ, per germline. The junction had 9 bases not matched to a gene; V was cut back by 6 bases and J by 8 bases. CDR3 nucleotide sequence: TGTGCCAGCAGAGACAGGGGGCGTCTGGAAGAAAAACTGTTTTTT. This codes for CASRDRGRLEEKLFF.

This chain connects TRBV7-9 to TRBJ1-2; maybe TRBD1 (5 bases). V lost 4 bases, J lost 3 bases, and 12 bases lay in between. Looked up from germline, CDR1 is SEHNR and CDR2 is FQNEAQ (reference sequence). This CDR3 comprises 14 residues. CDR3 in amino acids: CASSSQAGYYGYTF. The CDR3 DNA reads as TGTGCCAGCAGCTCGCAAGCAGGGTACTATGGCTACACCTTC.

This clonotype was found many times. This chain's CDR3 is CASSLPRVEETQYF. The DNA for the CDR3 is TGTGCCAGCAGTTTACCAAGGGTTGAAGAGACCCAGTACTTC. V is TRBV28 and J is TRBJ2-5; D gene uncertain. This CDR3 spans 14 amino acids. CDR1 is MDHEN, CDR2 SYDVKM, per germline. Trimming removed 2 bases from V and 3 bases from J, with 10 bases in between.

Many counts were recorded for this clonotype. The chain uses TRBV6-5 and TRBJ1-3; unclear D gene. The CDR3 loop spans 16 amino acids. Looked up from germline, CDR1 is MNHEY and CDR2 is SVGAGI. Trimming left V 0 bases short and J 3 bases short, with 12 bases between. CDR3 in DNA: TGTGCCAGCAGTTACTCATGGCGCGGATATGGAAACACCATATATTTT. Translated, it gives CASSYSWRGYGNTIYF.

V is TRBV6-2 or TRBV6-3 and J is TRBJ2-1, with D tentatively TRBD2 (6 bases). The CDR3 consists of 12 residues. Trimming cost V 5 bases and J 10 bases, with 12 bases left between them. CDR1 and CDR2 (germline): MNHEY, SVGEGT. CDR3 in amino acids: CASSLIRGEQFF. CDR3 sequence (DNA): TGTGCCAGCAGTCTGATCCGGGGGGAGCAGTTCTTC.

This clonotype was seen only a few times. V is TRBV28 and J is TRBJ1-2; tentatively, D is TRBD1 (5 bases). Per the germline V gene, CDR1 is MDHEN and CDR2 is SYDVKM. The V gene lost 6 bases and the J gene lost 8 bases, with 16 bases spanning the gap. The CDR3 spans 13 residues. CDR3 nucleotides: TGTGCCAGCAGGCGGCTCAGGGCGGGAGGCTACACCTTC. Translation: CASRRLRAGGYTF.

The V and J genes are TRBV29-1 and TRBJ2-5; D gene ambiguous. Per the germline V gene, CDR1 is SQVTM and CDR2 is ANQGSEA. This CDR3 has 14 residues. Trimming pared 6 bases from V and 3 bases from J, leaving 17 bases between. CDR3 bases: TGCAGCGTACCTCCCTATGACTCGGAAGAGACCCAGTACTTC. It is translated as CSVPPYDSEETQYF. Drawing the rest from reference TRBV29-1 and TRBJ2-5, the complete variable domain is SAVISQKPSRDICQRGTSLTIQCQVDSQVTMMFWYRQQPGQSLTLIATANQGSEATYESGFVIDKFPISRPNLTFSTLTVSNMSPEDSSIYLCSVPPYDSEETQYFGPGTRLLVL.

The rearrangement links TRBV6-2 or TRBV6-3 to TRBJ2-7; 9 nucleotides line up with TRBD1. CDR1 is MNHEY and CDR2 is SVGEGT in the germline V gene. V was pared by 8 bases and J by 3 bases, with 11 bases of the junction left unmatched. The CDR3 runs to 15 residues. CDR3 protein: CASGGQGKLLYEQYF. The CDR3 DNA reads as TGTGCCAGCGGGGGACAGGGAAAACTTCTCTACGAGCAGTACTTC.

This clonotype was detected only a few times. The chain uses TRBV12-3 or TRBV12-4 and TRBJ1-2; 7 bases are shared with TRBD1. The length of the CDR3 is 15 residues. V trimming: 3 bases; J trimming: 3 bases; junction bases outside the gene matches: 7. This CDR3 is CASSFKGALDYGYTF. The CDR3 region has the DNA TGTGCCAGCAGTTTTAAGGGGGCCCTCGACTATGGCTACACCTTC.

About this clonotype: A read error may account for a junction end that differs from germline. The chain recombines TRBV7-8 with TRBJ2-1; the D call may be TRBD1 or TRBD2 (6 bases each). Looked up from germline, CDR1 is SGHVS and CDR2 is FQNEAQ. The CDR3 loop spans 13 amino acids. The CDR3 loop reads CASSLSGANGQFF. Here the CDR3 DNA reads TGTGCCAGCAGCTTATCGGGGGCGAATGGGCAGTTCTTC.

In this sample, this clonotype turned up a few times. The chain carries TRBV20-1 and TRBJ1-5; tentative D call: TRBD1 (6 bases). The CDR3 has 13 amino acids. Trimming shortened V by 7 bases and J by 2 bases, and 12 bases separated the two germline ends. Germline assignment: CDR1 DFQATT and CDR2 SNEGSKA (reference sequence). The CDR3 protein is CSVQGGGNQPQHF. In DNA form, the CDR3 reads TGCAGTGTACAAGGGGGGGGCAATCAGCCCCAGCATTTT.